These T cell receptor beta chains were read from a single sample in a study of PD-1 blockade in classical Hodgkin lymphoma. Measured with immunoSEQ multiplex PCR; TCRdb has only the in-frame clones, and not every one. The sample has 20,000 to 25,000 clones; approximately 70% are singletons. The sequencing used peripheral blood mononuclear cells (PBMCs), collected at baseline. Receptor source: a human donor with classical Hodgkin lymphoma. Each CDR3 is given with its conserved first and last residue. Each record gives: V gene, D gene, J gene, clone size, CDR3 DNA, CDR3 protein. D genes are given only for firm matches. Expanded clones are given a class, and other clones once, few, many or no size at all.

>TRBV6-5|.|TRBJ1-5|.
TGTGCCAGCAGCCCTCGGGACGGAAATCAGCCCCAGCATTTT
CASSPRDGNQPQHF
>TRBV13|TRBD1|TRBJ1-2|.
TGTGCCAGCAGCTTCCTCAGGGGGCACTATGGCTACACCTTC
CASSFLRGHYGYTF
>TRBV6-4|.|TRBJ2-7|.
TGTGCCAGCAGAGTGCAAGCTAATAGGGGCCCCAACTCCTACGAGCAGTACTTC
CASRVQANRGPNSYEQYF
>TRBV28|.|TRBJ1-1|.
TGTGCCAGCTCATGGGGCAGGGGTGGCACTGAAGCTTTCTTT
CASSWGRGGTEAFF
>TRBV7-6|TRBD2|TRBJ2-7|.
TGTGCCAGCAGCTTAGCGACTAGCGGGGGGAGCTACGAGCAGTACTTC
CASSLATSGGSYEQYF
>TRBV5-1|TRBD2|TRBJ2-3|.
TGCGCCAGCAGCGGAAAGCGGGGGGGCACAGATACGCAGTATTTT
CASSGKRGGTDTQYF
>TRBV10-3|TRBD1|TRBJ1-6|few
TGTGCCATCAACCCGGGACAGGGTGGTTCACCCCTCCACTTT
CAINPGQGGSPLHF
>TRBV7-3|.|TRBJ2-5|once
TGTGCCAGCACCTTCCAAGAGACCCAGTACTTC
CASTFQETQYF
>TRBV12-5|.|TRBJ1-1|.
TGTGCTAGTGGTTTGGAAGAGAACACTGAAGCTTTCTTT
CASGLEENTEAFF
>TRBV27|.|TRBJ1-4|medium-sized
TGTGCCAGCAGTGCCGACAGCCGCGGTGAAAAACTGTTTTTT
CASSADSRGEKLFF
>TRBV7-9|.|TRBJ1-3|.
TGTGCCAGCAGCCCCTACTGGCAGACGGGGGCCTCTGGAAACACCATATATTTT
CASSPYWQTGASGNTIYF
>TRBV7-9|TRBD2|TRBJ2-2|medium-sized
TGTGCCAGCCGCACCCCAACTAGCGTGACCGGGGAGCTGTTTTTT
CASRTPTSVTGELFF
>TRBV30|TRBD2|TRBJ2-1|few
TGTGCCTGGAGTGTATCGGGGGGGTCCTACAATGAGCAGTTCTTC
CAWSVSGGSYNEQFF
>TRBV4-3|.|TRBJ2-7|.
TGCGCCAGCAGCCAAGGGGAGGACACATCCTACGAGCAGTACTTC
CASSQGEDTSYEQYF
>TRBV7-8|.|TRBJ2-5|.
TGTGCCAGCAGCTTCCTAGCGAACCAAGAGACCCAGTACTTC
CASSFLANQETQYF
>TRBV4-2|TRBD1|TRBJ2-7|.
TGTGCCAGCAGCCCGTACGGGACAGGGACTTACGAGCAGTACTTC
CASSPYGTGTYEQYF
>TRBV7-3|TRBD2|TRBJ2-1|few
TGTGCCAGCAGCCTATTTATAGCGGGGGCGCACAATGAGCAGTTCTTC
CASSLFIAGAHNEQFF
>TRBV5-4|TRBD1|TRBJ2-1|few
TGTGCCTGGGGGGACAGGGGTGTGAATGAGCAGTTCTTC
CAWGDRGVNEQFF
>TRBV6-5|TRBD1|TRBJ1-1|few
TGTGCCAGCTTCGGGGACAGGCCGAACACTGAAGCTTTCTTT
CASFGDRPNTEAFF
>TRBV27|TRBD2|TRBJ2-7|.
TGTGCCAGCAGTTTGGGGGGGGTTAGCGGGCTCGAGCAGTACTTC
CASSLGGVSGLEQYF
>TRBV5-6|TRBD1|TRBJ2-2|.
TGTGCCAGCAGCTTGGGACCTGGGACAGGGTATACCGGGGAGCTGTTTTTT
CASSLGPGTGYTGELFF
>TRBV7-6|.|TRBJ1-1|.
TGTGCCAGCAGCTTAGCGGCAGGGATTATGAACACTGAAGCTTTCTTT
CASSLAAGIMNTEAFF
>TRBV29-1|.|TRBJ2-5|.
TGCAGCGTACGAGGGGTGGAGACCCAGTACTTC
CSVRGVETQYF
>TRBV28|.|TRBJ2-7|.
TGTGCCAGCAGCGCCGGATACGAGCAGTACTTC
CASSAGYEQYF
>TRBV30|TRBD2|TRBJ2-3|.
TGTGCCTGGAGATTAGCGGGGGCGGGGGATACGCAGTATTTT
CAWRLAGAGDTQYF
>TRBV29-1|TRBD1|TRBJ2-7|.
TGCAGCGGGGGGACAGGCCCCTCCTACGAGCAGTACTTC
CSGGTGPSYEQYF
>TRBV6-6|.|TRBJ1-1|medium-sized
TGTGCCAGCAGTTGGGGTGGTATCACTGAAGCTTTCTTT
CASSWGGITEAFF
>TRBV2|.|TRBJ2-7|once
TGTGCCAGCAGACCTGACGGCTACGAGCAGTACTTC
CASRPDGYEQYF
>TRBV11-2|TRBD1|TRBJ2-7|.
TGTGCCAGCAGACGAACCGGGACAGGGGGCGACGAGCAGTACTTC
CASRRTGTGGDEQYF
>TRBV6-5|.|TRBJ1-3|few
TGTGCCAGCAGCCCCGCGGGTTCTGGAAACACCATATATTTT
CASSPAGSGNTIYF
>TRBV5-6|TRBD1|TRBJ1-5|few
TGTGCCAGCAGCCGCGGACAGGGCCAGAATCAGCCCCAGCATTTT
CASSRGQGQNQPQHF
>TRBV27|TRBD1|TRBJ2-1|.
TGTGCCAGCAGTGTAACCCGGACAGGGGGGAATGAGCAGTTCTTC
CASSVTRTGGNEQFF
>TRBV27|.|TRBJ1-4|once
TGTGCCAGCAGTTTCTGGGGAGAAAAACTGTTTTTT
CASSFWGEKLFF
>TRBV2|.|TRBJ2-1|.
TGTGCCAGCAGTGAAGTGCCTACCAATGAGCAGTTCTTC
CASSEVPTNEQFF
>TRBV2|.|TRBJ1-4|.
TGTGCCCGGAGTGGAGCAATGGGTAATGAAAAACTGTTTTTT
CARSGAMGNEKLFF
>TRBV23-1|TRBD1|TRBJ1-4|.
TGCGCCAGCAGTCAAAAGACAGGGGGTTTTGGAAAACTGTTTTTT
CASSQKTGGFGKLFF
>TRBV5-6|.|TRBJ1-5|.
TGTGCCAGCAGCTTGTTAGGGTCAGATCAGCCCCAGCATTTT
CASSLLGSDQPQHF
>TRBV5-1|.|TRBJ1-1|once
TGCGCCAGCAGAAAACAGGGAACTGAAGCTTTCTTT
CASRKQGTEAFF
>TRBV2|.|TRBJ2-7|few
TGTGCCAGCAGTGGACCCCCATTCGACTACGAGCAGTACTTC
CASSGPPFDYEQYF
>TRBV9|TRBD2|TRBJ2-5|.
TGTGCCAGCAGCCCCGGGGGGGGCGGCCAAGAGACCCAGTACTTC
CASSPGGGGQETQYF
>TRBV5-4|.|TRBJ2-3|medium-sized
TGTGCCAGCAGCCCCTACACGGACGCAGATACGCAGTATTTT
CASSPYTDADTQYF
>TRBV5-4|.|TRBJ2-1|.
TGTGCCAGTCATCTAAGCTCCTACAATGAGCAGTTCTTC
CASHLSSYNEQFF
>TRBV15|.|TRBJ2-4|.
TGTGCCACCAGCACTAACCGGGACGTAAACATTCAGTACTTC
CATSTNRDVNIQYF
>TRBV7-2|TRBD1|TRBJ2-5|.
TGTGCCAGCAGCTTAAACAGGGGCGGGGAGACCCAGTACTTC
CASSLNRGGETQYF
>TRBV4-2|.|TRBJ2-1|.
TGTGCCAGCAGCCAAGACAAGATTAGCTCCTACAATGAGCAGTTCTTC
CASSQDKISSYNEQFF
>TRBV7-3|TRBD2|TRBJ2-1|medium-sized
TGTGCCAGCAGCTTGAGCGGGGGTGGCTACAATGAGCAGTTCTTC
CASSLSGGGYNEQFF
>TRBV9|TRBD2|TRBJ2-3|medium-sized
TGTGCCAGCAGCGTAGAAGTGAGACTAGCGGGGTCAGATACGCAGTATTTT
CASSVEVRLAGSDTQYF
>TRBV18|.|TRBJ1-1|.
TGTGCCAGCTCACCCCCATCGGACACTGAAGCTTTCTTT
CASSPPSDTEAFF
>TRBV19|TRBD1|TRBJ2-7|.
TGTGCCAGTAGTAGGGACAGCTCCTACGAGCAGTACTTC
CASSRDSSYEQYF
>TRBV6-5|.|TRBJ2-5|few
TGTGCCAGCAGTTACACCAGGGTTCCCCAAGAGACCCAGTACTTC
CASSYTRVPQETQYF
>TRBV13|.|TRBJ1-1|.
TGTGCCAGCAGCTTAGGCCTCAAAAAAGGGACATCGAACACTGAAGCTTTCTTT
CASSLGLKKGTSNTEAFF
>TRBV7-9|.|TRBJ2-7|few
TGTGCCAGCAGCTTCTTAGAGGGGGTGGTTTACGAGCAGTACTTC
CASSFLEGVVYEQYF
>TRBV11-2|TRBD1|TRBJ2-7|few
TGTGCCAGCAGCTTCCACAGGGGTGTGGGGTACGAGCAGTACTTC
CASSFHRGVGYEQYF
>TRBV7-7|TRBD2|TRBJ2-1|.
TGTGCTAGCAGCTTTTTAGCGGGGGACAATGAGCAGTTCTTC
CASSFLAGDNEQFF